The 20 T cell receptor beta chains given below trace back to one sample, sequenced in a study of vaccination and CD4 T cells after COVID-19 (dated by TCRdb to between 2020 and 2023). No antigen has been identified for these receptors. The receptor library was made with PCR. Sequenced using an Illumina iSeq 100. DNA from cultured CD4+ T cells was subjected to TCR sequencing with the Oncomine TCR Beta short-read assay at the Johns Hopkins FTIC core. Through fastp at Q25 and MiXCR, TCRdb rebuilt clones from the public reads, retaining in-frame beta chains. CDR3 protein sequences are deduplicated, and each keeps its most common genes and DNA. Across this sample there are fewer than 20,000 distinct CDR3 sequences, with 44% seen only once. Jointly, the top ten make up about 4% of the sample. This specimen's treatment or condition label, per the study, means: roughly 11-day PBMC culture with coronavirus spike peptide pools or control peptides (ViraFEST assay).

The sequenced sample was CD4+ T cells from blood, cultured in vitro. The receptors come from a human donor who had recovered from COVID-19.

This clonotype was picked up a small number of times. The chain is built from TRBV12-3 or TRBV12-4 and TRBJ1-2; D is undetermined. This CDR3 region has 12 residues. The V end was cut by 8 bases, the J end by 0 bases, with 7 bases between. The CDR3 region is CASAASNYGYTF. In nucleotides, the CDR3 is TGTGCCAGCGCTGCTTCTAACTATGGCTACACCTTC.

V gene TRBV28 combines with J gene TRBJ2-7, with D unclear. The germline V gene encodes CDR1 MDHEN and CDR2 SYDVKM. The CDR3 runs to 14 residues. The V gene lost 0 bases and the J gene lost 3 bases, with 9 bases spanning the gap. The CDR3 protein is CASSLWAANYEQYF. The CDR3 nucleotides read TGTGCCAGCAGTTTATGGGCTGCGAACTACGAGCAGTACTTC. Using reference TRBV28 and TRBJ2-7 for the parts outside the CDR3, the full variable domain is DVKVTQSSRYLVKRTGEKVFLECVQDMDHENMFWYRQDPGLGLRLIYFSYDVKMKEKGDIPEGYSVSREKKERFSLILESASTNQTSMYLCASSLWAANYEQYFGPGTRLTVT.

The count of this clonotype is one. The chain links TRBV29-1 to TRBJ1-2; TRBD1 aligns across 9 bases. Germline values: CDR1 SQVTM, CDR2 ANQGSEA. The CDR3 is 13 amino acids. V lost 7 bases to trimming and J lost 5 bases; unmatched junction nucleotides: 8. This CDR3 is CSALDRGNYGYTF. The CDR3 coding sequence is TGCAGCGCGCTTGACAGGGGGAATTATGGCTACACCTTC. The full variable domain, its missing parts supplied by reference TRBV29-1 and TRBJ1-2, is SAVISQKPSRDICQRGTSLTIQCQVDSQVTMMFWYRQQPGQSLTLIATANQGSEATYESGFVIDKFPISRPNLTFSTLTVSNMSPEDSSIYLCSALDRGNYGYTFGSGTRLTVV.

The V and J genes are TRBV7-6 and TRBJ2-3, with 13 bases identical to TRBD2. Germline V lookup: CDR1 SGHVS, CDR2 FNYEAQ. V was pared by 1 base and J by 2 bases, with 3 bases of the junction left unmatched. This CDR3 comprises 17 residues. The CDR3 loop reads CASSLEGLAGFTDTQYF. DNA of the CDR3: TGTGCCAGCAGCTTAGAGGGACTAGCGGGATTCACAGATACGCAGTATTTT.

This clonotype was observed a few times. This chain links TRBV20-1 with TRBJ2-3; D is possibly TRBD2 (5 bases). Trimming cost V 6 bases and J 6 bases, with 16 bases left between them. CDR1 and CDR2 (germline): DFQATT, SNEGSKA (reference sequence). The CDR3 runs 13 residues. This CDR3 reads CSAKRGFTDTQYF. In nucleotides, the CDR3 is TGCAGTGCCAAACGGGGATTCACGGATACGCAGTATTTT.

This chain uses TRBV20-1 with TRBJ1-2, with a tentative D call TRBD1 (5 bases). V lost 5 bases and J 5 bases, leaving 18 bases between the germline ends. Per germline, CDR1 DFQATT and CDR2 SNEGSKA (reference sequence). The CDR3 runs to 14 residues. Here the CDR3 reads CSAVTNIGTYGYTF. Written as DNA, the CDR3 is TGCAGTGCTGTGACAAATATCGGGACTTATGGCTACACCTTC.

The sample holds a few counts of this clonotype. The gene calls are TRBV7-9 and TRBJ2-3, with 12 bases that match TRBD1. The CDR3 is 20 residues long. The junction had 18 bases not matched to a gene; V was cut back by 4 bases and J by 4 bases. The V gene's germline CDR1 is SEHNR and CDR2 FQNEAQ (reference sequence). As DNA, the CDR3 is TGTGCCAGCAGCTCCCGGTTGTGGGACAGGGGGCGCGGTGTGTCAGATACGCAGTATTTT. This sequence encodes CASSSRLWDRGRGVSDTQYF.

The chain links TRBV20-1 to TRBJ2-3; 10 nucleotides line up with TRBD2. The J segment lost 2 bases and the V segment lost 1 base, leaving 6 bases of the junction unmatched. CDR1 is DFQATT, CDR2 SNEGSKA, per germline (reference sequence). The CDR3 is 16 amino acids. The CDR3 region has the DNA TGCAGTGCTAGAGGGGGTAGCGGGAGGACCACAGATACGCAGTATTTT. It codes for CSARGGSGRTTDTQYF.

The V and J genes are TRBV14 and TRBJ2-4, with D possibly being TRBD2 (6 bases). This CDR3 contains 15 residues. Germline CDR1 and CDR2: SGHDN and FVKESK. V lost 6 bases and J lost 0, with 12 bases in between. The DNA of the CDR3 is TGTGCCAGCAGTCCGGGGGTTCTAGCCAAAAACATTCAGTACTTC. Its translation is CASSPGVLAKNIQYF.

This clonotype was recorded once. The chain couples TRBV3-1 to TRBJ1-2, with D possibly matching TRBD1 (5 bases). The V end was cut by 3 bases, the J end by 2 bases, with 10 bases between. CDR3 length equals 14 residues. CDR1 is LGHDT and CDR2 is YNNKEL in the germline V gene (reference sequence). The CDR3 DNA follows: TGTGCCAGCAGCCATTGGGGGGGAAACTATGGCTACACCTTC. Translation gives CASSHWGGNYGYTF.

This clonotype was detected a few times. CDR3 residues: CASSRAGGADTQYF. As DNA, the CDR3 is TGTGCCAGCAGTCGAGCGGGAGGGGCAGATACGCAGTATTTT. J is TRBJ2-3 and V is TRBV27; TRBD2 agrees at 10 bases. CDR1 is MNHEY and CDR2 is SMNVEV in the germline V gene (reference sequence). This CDR3 is built from 14 residues. Germline trimming cut 5 bases from V and 4 bases from J; bases unmatched to any gene: 3.

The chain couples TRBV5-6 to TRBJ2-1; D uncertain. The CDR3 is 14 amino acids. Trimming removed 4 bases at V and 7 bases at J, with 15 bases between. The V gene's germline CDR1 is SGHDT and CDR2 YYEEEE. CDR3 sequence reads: CASSPPLGRNEQFF. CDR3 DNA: TGTGCCAGCAGCCCTCCCCTAGGGCGAAATGAGCAGTTCTTC.

CDR3 nucleotides: TGCAGTGCTAGGACTAGCGGGAGGATCGGGGAGCTGTTTTTT. This gives the protein CSARTSGRIGELFF. The chain links TRBV20-1 to TRBJ2-2; 13 bases are a match to TRBD2. Germline V gene data show CDR1 as DFQATT and CDR2 as SNEGSKA (reference sequence). This CDR3 has 14 amino acids. The trim removed 3 bases at V and 7 bases at J, leaving 2 bases unmatched.

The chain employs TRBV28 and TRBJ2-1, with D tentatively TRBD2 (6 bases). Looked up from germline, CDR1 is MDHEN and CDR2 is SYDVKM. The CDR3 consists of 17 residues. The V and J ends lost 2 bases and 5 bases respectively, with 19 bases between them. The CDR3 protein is CASSLGGAGGKNNEQFF. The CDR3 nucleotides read TGTGCCAGCAGTTTAGGAGGGGCTGGCGGGAAGAACAATGAGCAGTTCTTC.

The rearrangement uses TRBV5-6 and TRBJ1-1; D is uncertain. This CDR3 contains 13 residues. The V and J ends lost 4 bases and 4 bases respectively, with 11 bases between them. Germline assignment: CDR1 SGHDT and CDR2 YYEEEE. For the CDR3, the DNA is TGTGCCAGCAGCCCAGATCCGACCACTGAAGCTTTCTTT. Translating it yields CASSPDPTTEAFF.

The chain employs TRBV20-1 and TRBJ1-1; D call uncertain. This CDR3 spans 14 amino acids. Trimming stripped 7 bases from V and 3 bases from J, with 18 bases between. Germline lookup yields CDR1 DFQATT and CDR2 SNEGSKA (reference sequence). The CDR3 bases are TGCAGTGTCGACCCCCCGGGAAGGGACACTGAAGCTTTCTTT. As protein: CSVDPPGRDTEAFF.

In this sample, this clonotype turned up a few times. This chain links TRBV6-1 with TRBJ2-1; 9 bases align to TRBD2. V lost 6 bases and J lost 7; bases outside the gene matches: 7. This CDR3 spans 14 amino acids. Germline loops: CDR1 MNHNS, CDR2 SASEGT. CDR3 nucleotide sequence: TGTGCCAGCAGCCTGCGGACTAGCGTGAATGAGCAGTTCTTC. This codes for CASSLRTSVNEQFF.

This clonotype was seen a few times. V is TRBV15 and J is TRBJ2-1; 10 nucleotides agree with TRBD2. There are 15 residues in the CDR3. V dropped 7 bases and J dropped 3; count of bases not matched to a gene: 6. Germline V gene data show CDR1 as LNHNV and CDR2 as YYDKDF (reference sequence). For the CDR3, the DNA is TGTGCCACCAAAGGGACTAGCGCTTACTACAATGAGCAGTTCTTC. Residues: CATKGTSAYYNEQFF.

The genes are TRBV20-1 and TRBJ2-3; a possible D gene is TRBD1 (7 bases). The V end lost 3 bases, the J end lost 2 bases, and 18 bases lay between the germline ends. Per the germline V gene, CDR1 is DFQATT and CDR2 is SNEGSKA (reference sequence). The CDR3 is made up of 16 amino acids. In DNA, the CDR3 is TGCAGTGCTAGGGAGGGGGACAGTCCCCTCACAGATACGCAGTATTTT. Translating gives CSAREGDSPLTDTQYF.

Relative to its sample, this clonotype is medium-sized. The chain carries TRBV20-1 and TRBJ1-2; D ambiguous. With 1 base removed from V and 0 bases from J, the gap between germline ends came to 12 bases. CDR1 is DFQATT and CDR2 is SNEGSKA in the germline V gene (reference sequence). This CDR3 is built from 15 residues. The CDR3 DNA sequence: TGCAGTGCTAGAGGGGCACATGCTACTAACTATGGCTACACCTTC. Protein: CSARGAHATNYGYTF.